This passage covers 32 T cell receptor beta chains from one sample sequenced in a study of cytomegalovirus exposure and HLA in healthy donors. The PCR contained 60 Vbeta and 13 Jbeta primers. Method: immunoSEQ multiplex PCR; TCRdb's copy keeps in-frame clones and lacks some. Of some 130,000 clones in the sample, approximately 80% were seen once. The specimen was PBMCs. The source is a man younger than 45 in good health and CMV-seronegative.

The V call is TRBV10-3, the J call TRBJ2-5; D is possibly TRBD2 (5 bases). Germline assignment: CDR1 ENHRY and CDR2 SYGVKD. The CDR3 runs 15 residues. V lost 3 bases and J lost 4, with 15 bases in between. This chain's CDR3 is CAISEATGIGETQYF. CDR3 nucleotide sequence: TGTGCCATCAGTGAAGCAACGGGAATTGGAGAGACCCAGTACTTC.

The chain employs TRBV9 and TRBJ2-2, with D possibly being TRBD2 (5 bases). The CDR3 is 12 residues long. Germline CDR1 reads SGDLS; CDR2 reads YYNGEE. The V end lost 0 bases, the J end lost 8 bases, and 5 bases lay between the germline ends. CDR3 residues: CASSVGGGELFF. The CDR3 DNA reads TGTGCCAGCAGCGTAGGAGGGGGGGAGCTGTTTTTT.

The chain combines TRBV27 with TRBJ2-7; TRBD2 matches 11 bases. The CDR3 length is 16 residues. Germline CDR1 reads MNHEY; CDR2 reads SMNVEV (reference sequence). V was pared by 6 bases and J by 2 bases, with 9 bases of the junction left unmatched. CDR3 DNA sequence: TGTGCCAGCAGCCTTACACTAGCGGGAGATACCTACGAGCAGTACTTC. Protein sequence: CASSLTLAGDTYEQYF.

CDR3 sequence: CASSLDVRGSSYNEQFF. The CDR3 region has the DNA TGTGCCAGCAGCTTAGATGTTCGCGGGAGCTCCTACAATGAGCAGTTCTTC. The rearrangement joins TRBV11-3 to TRBJ2-1, with 7 bases matching TRBD2. Unmatched junction bases numbered 5, after V lost 0 bases and J lost 0 bases. CDR1 and CDR2 (germline): SGHNT, YENEEA. There are 17 residues in the CDR3.

This chain connects TRBV29-1 to TRBJ2-1, with D possibly being TRBD1 (5 bases). Trimming took off 3 bases at V and 5 bases at J, with 20 bases between the two ends. Germline V gives CDR1 SQVTM, CDR2 ANQGSEA. The CDR3 is 16 amino acids. DNA of the CDR3: TGCAGCGTTGATTCAGGGATGCGGTCCGTAGACAATGAGCAGTTCTTC. Its translation: CSVDSGMRSVDNEQFF.

The V and J genes are TRBV30 and TRBJ1-1; 11 bases are a match to TRBD1. With 2 bases clipped from V and 8 bases from J, the junction kept 4 bases outside the gene matches. Germline values: CDR1 GTSNPN, CDR2 SVGIG (reference sequence). This CDR3 spans 13 amino acids. CDR3 in amino acids: CAWSSGQGAEAFF. In DNA form, the CDR3 reads TGTGCCTGGAGTAGCGGACAGGGGGCAGAAGCTTTCTTT.

This chain uses TRBV6-1 with TRBJ1-2; D may be TRBD1 (5 bases). Germline V gene lookup returns CDR1 MNHNS and CDR2 SASEGT. The CDR3 spans 12 residues. Trimming pared 6 bases from V and 5 bases from J, leaving 10 bases between. The CDR3 loop reads CASSRVGYGYTF. CDR3 DNA sequence: TGTGCCAGCAGCAGGGTAGGGTATGGCTACACCTTC.

This chain links TRBV7-9 with TRBJ2-7, with 7 bases fitting TRBD1. The CDR3 sequence is 12 residues long. CDR1 SEHNR and CDR2 FQNEAQ come from the germline V gene (reference sequence). After removal of 8 bases from V and 4 bases from J, the junction contained 5 bases not matched to a gene. CDR3 nucleotides: TGTGCCAGCCGGGACAGACTATACGAGCAGTACTTC. Protein product: CASRDRLYEQYF.

In its sample, this clone was seen a few times. V gene TRBV7-9 combines with J gene TRBJ2-1; 11 positions match TRBD2. The CDR3 consists of 13 residues. Germline V gene data show CDR1 as SEHNR and CDR2 as FQNEAQ (reference sequence). The V and J ends lost 8 bases and 9 bases, in that order; junction bases with no gene match: 6. The CDR3, as DNA: TGTGCCAGCGGGCTAGCGGGAGGAGTTGAGCAGTTCTTC. It yields the protein CASGLAGGVEQFF.

This chain links TRBV13 with TRBJ2-2, with 10 bases aligning to TRBD1. Germline trimming cut 2 bases from V and 4 bases from J; bases unmatched to any gene: 4. The CDR3 is 16 residues long. Germline CDR1 PRHDT, CDR2 FYEKMQ (reference sequence). The CDR3 DNA is TGTGCCAGCAGCTTAAGACAGGGGGCGGTCACCGGGGAGCTGTTTTTT. Protein: CASSLRQGAVTGELFF.

The chain couples TRBV10-3 to TRBJ1-1; 9 positions agree with TRBD1. J was trimmed by 2 bases and V by 5 bases; bases with no gene match: 9. The CDR3 has 16 amino acids. Germline V CDR1 and CDR2: ENHRY, SYGVKD. The CDR3 spells CAISWDRAFLNTEAFF. CDR3 sequence (DNA): TGTGCCATCAGTTGGGACAGGGCCTTTCTTAACACTGAAGCTTTCTTT.

This clone came up once. The chain combines TRBV29-1 with TRBJ1-4; the D gene is possibly TRBD1 (5 bases). Trimming left V 4 bases short and J 5 bases short, with 11 bases between. The CDR3 length is 13 residues. Looked up from germline, CDR1 is SQVTM and CDR2 is ANQGSEA. CDR3 nucleotides: TGCAGCGTTGCTCGGCAGGGAAATGAAAAACTGTTTTTT. Encoded protein: CSVARQGNEKLFF.

CDR3 sequence reads: CASSDLAGGSYEQYF. The CDR3 coding sequence is TGCGCCAGCAGCGATCTAGCGGGAGGGTCCTACGAGCAGTACTTC. The V gene is TRBV10-1, the J gene TRBJ2-7; 12 bases are a match to TRBD2. The germline CDR1 and CDR2 sequences are WNHNN and SYGVQD (reference sequence). The CDR3 extends over 15 amino acids. The V segment lost 6 bases and the J segment 1 base; nucleotides outside the gene matches: 4.

CDR3 DNA: TGTGCCAGCAGTGAAGCTCGGTACAGGGGGCAGGTTAATGGCTACACCTTC. Amino acid sequence: CASSEARYRGQVNGYTF. The chain uses TRBV6-1 and TRBJ1-2; 9 bases are shared with TRBD1. CDR1 is MNHNS and CDR2 is SASEGT in the germline V gene. The V gene end was trimmed by 0 bases and the J gene end by 6 bases; junction bases not matched to a gene: 11. The CDR3 loop spans 17 amino acids.

Comments on this clone: This same CDR3 is encoded by further DNA sequences in the sample. The V and J genes are TRBV7-8 and TRBJ2-7, with TRBD1 matching over 7 bases. V dropped 1 base and J dropped 2; count of bases not matched to a gene: 2. This CDR3 has 14 amino acids. Germline V gene sequence: CDR1 SGHVS, CDR2 FQNEAQ. The CDR3 loop reads CASSLEGTAYEQYF. In DNA, the CDR3 is TGTGCCAGCAGCTTAGAAGGGACAGCCTACGAGCAGTACTTC. The full variable domain, rest sourced from reference TRBV7-8 and TRBJ2-7, is GAGVSQSPRYKVAKRGQDVALRCDPISGHVSLFWYQQALGQGPEFLTYFQNEAQLDKSGLPSDRFFAERPEGSVSTLKIQRTQQEDSAVYLCASSLEGTAYEQYFGPGTRLTVT.

The chain carries TRBV28 and TRBJ2-7; 8 bases agree with TRBD2. CDR3 length equals 16 residues. Germline V gives CDR1 MDHEN, CDR2 SYDVKM. The J segment lost 0 bases and the V segment lost 8 bases, leaving 12 bases of the junction unmatched. The CDR3 coding sequence is TGTGCCAGCTGTCGCGGGGGGCGGGGACGCTCCTACGAGCAGTACTTC. Residues: CASCRGGRGRSYEQYF.

J is TRBJ1-5 and V is TRBV28; D is possibly TRBD1 (6 bases). CDR1 and CDR2 (germline): MDHEN, SYDVKM. The CDR3 totals 14 residues. Between the trimmed V and J ends, which lost 7 bases and 9 bases, there was a span of 19 bases. In DNA form, the CDR3 reads TGTGCCAGCACTTTCCTGGACAGTACTTTGCCCCAGCATTTT. This gives the protein CASTFLDSTLPQHF.

J is TRBJ1-4 and V is TRBV10-3; 7 nucleotides agree with TRBD1. V lost 9 bases to trimming and J lost 7 bases; unmatched junction nucleotides: 8. This CDR3 is 13 amino acids long. CDR1 is ENHRY and CDR2 is SYGVKD in the germline V gene. The CDR3 DNA follows: TGTGCCATACGGACAGGTACAGGTGAAAAACTGTTTTTT. Protein product: CAIRTGTGEKLFF.

The V call is TRBV7-2, the J call TRBJ2-2; no reliable D call. Germline V gives CDR1 SGHTA, CDR2 FQGNSA. Trimming removed 2 bases at V and 0 bases at J, with 13 bases between. This CDR3 has 17 residues. CDR3 DNA sequence: TGTGCCAGCAGCTTAACCCTGGGCCTCACGAACACCGGGGAGCTGTTTTTT. It is translated as CASSLTLGLTNTGELFF.

This clone has just one count. The CDR3 loop is CASSLGFGTSVSYEQYF. The CDR3 DNA reads as TGTGCCAGCAGCTTAGGATTTGGGACTAGCGTCTCCTACGAGCAGTACTTC. J is TRBJ2-7 and V is TRBV7-8; TRBD2 agrees at 10 bases. The germline V gene has CDR1 SGHVS and CDR2 FQNEAQ. Unmatched junction bases numbered 6, after V lost 1 base and J lost 0 bases. This CDR3 is 17 amino acids long.

With regard to this clone: Relative to the germline gene, one junction end is altered; a read error may explain this. The gene calls are TRBV6-4 and TRBJ1-5, with D maybe TRBD1 (6 bases). Looked up from germline, CDR1 is MRHNA and CDR2 is SNTAGT. CDR3 length equals 13 residues. The CDR3 spells CASSEDRSQPQNF. The CDR3 DNA is TGTGCCAGCAGTGAAGACAGGTCTCAGCCCCAGAATTTT.

The V gene is TRBV28, the J gene TRBJ2-7; D call uncertain. This CDR3 has 11 amino acids. Per germline, CDR1 MDHEN and CDR2 SYDVKM. V was clipped by 5 bases and J by 1 base, with 3 bases between them. The CDR3 sequence is CASSQSYEQYF. The CDR3 DNA reads as TGTGCCAGCAGTCAGTCCTACGAGCAGTACTTC.

The rearrangement joins TRBV25-1 to TRBJ1-1; the D gene is possibly TRBD1 (6 bases). CDR3 size: 12 residues. Trimming removed 3 bases from V and 8 bases from J, with 10 bases in between. Germline lookup yields CDR1 MGHDK and CDR2 SYGVNS. Here the CDR3 reads CASSDFGTEAFF. The CDR3 coding sequence is TGTGCCAGCAGTGACTTTGGGACAGAAGCTTTCTTT.

The chain is built from TRBV19 and TRBJ2-1, with D unclear. Germline V gene data show CDR1 as LNHDA and CDR2 as SQIVND (reference sequence). There are 13 residues in the CDR3. The ends were cut back, 3 bases at V and 8 bases at J, with 11 bases in the middle. The CDR3 spells CASSIIQFDEQFF. CDR3 coding DNA: TGTGCCAGTAGTATCATCCAATTTGATGAGCAGTTCTTC.

The chain links TRBV5-1 to TRBJ2-2; the D gene is possibly TRBD2 (6 bases). Trimming pared 1 base from V and 9 bases from J, leaving 7 bases between. The germline V gene encodes CDR1 SGHRS and CDR2 YFSETQ. This CDR3 is built from 12 residues. The CDR3 loop is CASSLRERELFF. The DNA of the CDR3 is TGCGCCAGCAGCTTGCGGGAGCGGGAGCTGTTTTTT.

On this clone itself: The same CDR3 arises from other DNA sequences in this sample as well. The chain is built from TRBV5-6 and TRBJ2-3; 13 nucleotides match TRBD2. CDR1 is SGHDT and CDR2 is YYEEEE in the germline V gene. V was clipped by 0 bases and J by 0 bases; unmatched bases: 7. The CDR3 runs to 19 residues. CDR3 region: CASSLAGLAGDSSTDTQYF. CDR3 in DNA: TGTGCCAGCAGCTTGGCCGGACTAGCGGGAGACTCCAGCACAGATACGCAGTATTTT.

V is TRBV10-3 and J is TRBJ2-3, with D possibly TRBD1 on 6 matching bases. Trimming removed 8 bases at V and 2 bases at J, with 14 bases between. The germline gives CDR1 ENHRY, CDR2 SYGVKD. There are 14 residues in the CDR3. In DNA form, the CDR3 reads TGTGCCATCCAGCGGACAGTGGACACAGATACGCAGTATTTT. The encoded protein is CAIQRTVDTDTQYF.

This clone was recorded once. This chain joins TRBV29-1 and TRBJ2-2; D may be TRBD2 (6 bases). The CDR3 contains 13 residues. The germline V gene encodes CDR1 SQVTM and CDR2 ANQGSEA. V was pared by 7 bases and J by 7 bases, with 16 bases between. CDR3 amino acids: CSAREEWGGELFF. CDR3 DNA: TGCAGCGCCAGGGAGGAGTGGGGCGGGGAGCTGTTTTTT.

This chain joins TRBV28 and TRBJ2-7; 7 bases fit TRBD2. Unmatched junction bases numbered 10, after V lost 6 bases and J lost 5 bases. The CDR3 is made up of 14 amino acids. The germline gives CDR1 MDHEN, CDR2 SYDVKM. The CDR3 region has the DNA TGTGCCAGCAGAGATCGGGAGGCGGTGGACGAGCAGTACTTC. Amino acids: CASRDREAVDEQYF.

The chain has TRBV5-4 and TRBJ2-3; D uncertain. V gave up 1 base and J gave up 1 base, with 7 bases separating them. The CDR3 has 14 amino acids. Looked up from germline, CDR1 is SGHNT and CDR2 is YYREEE (reference sequence). In nucleotides, the CDR3 is TGTGCCAGCAGCTTGAACAGAGGCACAGATACGCAGTATTTT. This gives the protein CASSLNRGTDTQYF. Drawing the rest from reference TRBV5-4 and TRBJ2-3, the complete variable domain is ETGVTQSPTHLIKTRGQQVTLRCSSQSGHNTVSWYQQALGQGPQFIFQYYREEENGRGNFPPRFSGLQFPNYSSELNVNALELDDSALYLCASSLNRGTDTQYFGPGTRLTVL.

This clone was picked up one time. The chain uses TRBV27 and TRBJ1-5; D ambiguous. This CDR3 is 13 amino acids long. V was pared by 4 bases and J by 4 bases, with 8 bases between. CDR1 is MNHEY and CDR2 is SMNVEV in the germline V gene (reference sequence). This CDR3 is CASSSTGNQPQHF. The CDR3 nucleotides are TGTGCCAGCAGTTCCACGGGGAATCAGCCCCAGCATTTT.

The rearrangement joins TRBV28 to TRBJ2-7, with 10 bases fitting TRBD2. The CDR3 has 15 amino acids. Looked up from germline, CDR1 is MDHEN and CDR2 is SYDVKM. J gave up 3 bases and V 5 bases, and 7 bases lay outside the gene matches. CDR3 residues: CASSRDRTSGYEQYF. In nucleotides, the CDR3 is TGTGCCAGCAGTAGGGACAGGACTAGCGGCTACGAGCAGTACTTC.